Below, one TCR beta chain is given with its context. Its antigen is still unknown. Here immunoSEQ multiplex PCR was the method, and the copy in TCRdb shows in-frame clones only, minus some. The table shows a few thousand clones, with about 86% occurring only once. CDR3 length: 16 amino acids. After removal of 1 base from V and 1 base from J, the junction contained 4 bases not matched to a gene. The germline V gene encodes CDR1 SGHVS and CDR2 FNYEAQ. The sample originates from a study of chemoradiotherapy in HPV16-positive cancers. Across the whole study: Candidate HPV-specific T-cell clones and common TCR motifs came from functional assays in a couple of HPV16-positive patients.

Study conclusions and caveats: HPV-specific T cells were functionally defined from only two HPV16-positive patients. In HPV16-positive patients, HPV-responsive T-cell expansion tracked better recurrence-free survival.

Repertoires were sampled repeatedly during chemoradiotherapy. The starting material was blood, obtained from a patient who underwent chemoradiotherapy. V and J are TRBV7-6 and TRBJ2-3; 8 bases fit TRBD1. The TCR comes from a human donor with HPV-associated anogenital cancer. The CDR3 DNA is TGTGCCAGCAGCTTAGGACCGACAGGGGGCACAGATACGCAGTATTTT. It yields the protein CASSLGPTGGTDTQYF.